This T cell receptor (beta chain) derives from a study of blood T cell repertoires in COVID-19. Study at large: Nucleic acid was either cDNA or gDNA, and it came from T cells, B-cell-depleted T cells, or PBMCs.

This clone was recorded a few times. As handled by the study authors: Reference gene primer amplification in the assay estimated nucleated cell counts. Sequencing used immunoSEQ multiplex PCR; TCRdb keeps in-frame clones, though not all of them. D and trimming come from the DNA, and the V and J calls and clone size come from that table. The table records around 470,000 clones, nearly 90% of them present only once. Trimming removed 0 bases from V and 2 bases from J, with 5 bases in between. The CDR3 covers 13 residues. CDR1 is MNHEY and CDR2 is SMNVEV in the germline V gene (reference sequence). This chain connects TRBV27 to TRBJ2-7; D is undetermined. The receptor was derived from a man younger than 35 with COVID-19, enrolled during active disease. The sequenced sample consisted of peripheral blood. Here the CDR3 reads CASSLSSPYEQYF. For the CDR3, the DNA is TGTGCCAGCAGTTTATCTAGCCCCTACGAGCAGTACTTC.